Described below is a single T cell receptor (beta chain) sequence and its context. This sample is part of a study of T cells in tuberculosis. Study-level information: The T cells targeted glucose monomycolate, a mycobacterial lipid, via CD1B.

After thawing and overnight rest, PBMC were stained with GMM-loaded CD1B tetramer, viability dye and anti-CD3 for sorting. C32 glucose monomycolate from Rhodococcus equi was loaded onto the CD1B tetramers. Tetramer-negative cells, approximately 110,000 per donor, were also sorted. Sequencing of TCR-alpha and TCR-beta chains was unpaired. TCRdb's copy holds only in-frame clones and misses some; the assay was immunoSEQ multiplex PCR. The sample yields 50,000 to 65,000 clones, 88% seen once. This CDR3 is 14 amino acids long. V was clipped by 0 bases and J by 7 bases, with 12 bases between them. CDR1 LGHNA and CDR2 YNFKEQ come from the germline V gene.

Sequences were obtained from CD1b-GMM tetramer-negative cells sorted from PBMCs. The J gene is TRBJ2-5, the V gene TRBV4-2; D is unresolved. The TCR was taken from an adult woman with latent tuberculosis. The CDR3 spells CASSQDSEPGTQYF. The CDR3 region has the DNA TGTGCCAGCAGCCAAGACTCCGAGCCGGGGACCCAGTACTTC.